Below, 17 T cell receptor beta chains from the same sample are listed, as sequenced in a study. A single record per CDR3 protein comes from TCRdb applying MiXCR to the 5' RACE reads. The table includes tens of thousands of distinct CDR3 sequences, around 26% detected once. Specimen: naive CD4+ T cells sorted from blood. Specified subset: naive CD4+ T cells, CD4+CD45RA+CD25-. These receptors all stem from a female donor with breast cancer.

The table lists this clonotype with a few counts. The V call is TRBV2, the J call TRBJ2-7; D might be TRBD2 (6 bases). Trimming left V 6 bases short and J 3 bases short, with 15 bases between. CDR3 size: 14 residues. CDR1 is SNHLY, CDR2 FYNNEI, per germline. CDR3 in amino acids: CASSSLGGLYEQYF. Here the CDR3 DNA reads TGTGCCAGCAGCTCCCTCGGGGGACTCTACGAGCAGTACTTC.

V is TRBV6-1 and J is TRBJ2-5; 7 positions agree with TRBD2. This CDR3 region has 14 residues. Germline V gene lookup returns CDR1 MNHNS and CDR2 SASEGT. V lost 4 bases and J lost 5; bases outside the gene matches: 7. CDR3 sequence reads: CASSGGLVRETQYF. The CDR3 DNA reads TGTGCCAGCAGTGGTGGACTAGTCCGTGAGACCCAGTACTTC.

This rearrangement joins TRBV20-1 to TRBJ2-3; 10 nucleotides align to TRBD2. Per germline, CDR1 DFQATT and CDR2 SNEGSKA (reference sequence). This CDR3 is built from 14 residues. V was clipped by 6 bases and J by 2 bases; unmatched bases: 5. The chain's CDR3 is CSAFLAGVTDTQYF. DNA of the CDR3: TGCAGTGCGTTTCTAGCGGGAGTCACAGATACGCAGTATTTT.

This clonotype was recorded a few times. The rearrangement links TRBV4-3 to TRBJ2-2; possibly TRBD1 or TRBD2 for D (5 bases each). The V gene's germline CDR1 is LGHNA and CDR2 YSLEER. Trimming cost V 4 bases and J 1 base, with 10 bases left between them. The length of the CDR3 is 15 residues. The CDR3 loop is CASSLGTVNTGELFF. As DNA, the CDR3 is TGCGCCAGCAGCCTCGGGACGGTGAACACCGGGGAGCTGTTTTTT.

This clonotype was found a few times. CDR3 sequence: CASSQDLSRQETYEQYF. As DNA, the CDR3 is TGTGCCAGCAGCCAAGATCTCTCTAGGCAGGAGACCTACGAGCAGTACTTC. The chain recombines TRBV4-2 with TRBJ2-7, with unresolved D. The CDR3 sequence is 17 residues long. Trimming pared 0 bases from V and 2 bases from J, leaving 17 bases between. Germline values: CDR1 LGHNA, CDR2 YNFKEQ.

This clonotype has a handful of counts. The chain couples TRBV5-4 to TRBJ1-6, with D possibly being TRBD1 (6 bases). Germline V gene sequence: CDR1 SGHNT, CDR2 YYREEE (reference sequence). This CDR3 has 18 amino acids. Trimming took off 0 bases at V and 3 bases at J, with 16 bases between the two ends. The CDR3 loop reads CASSLAAGGGVYNSPLHF. The CDR3 DNA reads TGTGCCAGCAGCTTGGCCGCCGGGGGCGGTGTCTATAATTCACCCCTCCACTTT.

The rearrangement joins TRBV7-2 to TRBJ2-7; 8 bases are a match to TRBD1. V lost 5 bases, J lost 7 bases, and 7 bases stayed unmatched. Germline CDR1 SGHTA, CDR2 FQGNSA. CDR3 length: 13 amino acids. The CDR3 sequence is CASSPDRVREQYF. The DNA of the CDR3 is TGTGCCAGCAGCCCGGACAGGGTACGGGAGCAGTACTTC.

This clonotype was seen just once. This may be a read error, as it is one base from a much larger clone. The chain recombines TRBV7-3 with TRBJ2-1; the D call may be TRBD1 or TRBD2 (5 bases each). The CDR3 is made up of 13 amino acids. Germline CDR1 reads SGHTA; CDR2 reads FQGTGA. Deletions cut 0 bases from V and 8 bases from J, with 8 bases between. CDR3 loop: CASSLTRDDEQFF. CDR3 nucleotide sequence: TGTGCCAGCAGCTTAACGAGGGACGATGAGCAGTTCTTC. The variable domain in full, completed from reference TRBV7-3 and TRBJ2-1, reads GAGVSQTPSNKVTEKGKYVELRCDPISGHTALYWYRQSLGQGPEFLIYFQGTGAADDSGLPNDRFFAVRPEGSVSTLKIQRTERGDSAVYLCASSLTRDDEQFFGPGTRLTVL.

The rearrangement uses TRBV11-2 and TRBJ1-6; D is ambiguous. The CDR3 is made up of 15 amino acids. Germline values: CDR1 SGHAT, CDR2 FQNNGV. V was shortened by 0 bases and J by 1 base, with 4 bases between the two germline ends. CDR3 in amino acids: CASSLDRSYNSPLHF. In DNA form, the CDR3 reads TGTGCCAGCAGCTTAGATCGGTCCTATAATTCACCCCTCCACTTT.

The chain employs TRBV30 and TRBJ2-3; D remains ambiguous. The CDR3 runs 14 residues. Germline V CDR1 and CDR2: GTSNPN, SVGIG (reference sequence). The V end lost 4 bases, the J end lost 10 bases, and 21 bases lay between the germline ends. For the CDR3, the DNA is TGTGCCTGGAATCCCAAGGGCAGCATAAATCCGCAGTATTTT. This encodes CAWNPKGSINPQYF.

This clonotype was seen a handful of times. The chain uses TRBV30 and TRBJ2-3, with TRBD2 matching 9 bases. The length of the CDR3 is 14 residues. Germline V lookup: CDR1 GTSNPN, CDR2 SVGIG (reference sequence). V shed 3 bases and J 2 bases; nucleotides not matched to a gene: 3. The CDR3 here is CAWSLAGDTDTQYF. The CDR3 DNA follows: TGTGCCTGGAGCTTAGCGGGAGACACAGATACGCAGTATTTT.

The chain carries TRBV28 and TRBJ2-1; D might be TRBD2 (5 bases). The V end lost 2 bases, the J end lost 9 bases, and 14 bases lay between the germline ends. CDR1 MDHEN and CDR2 SYDVKM come from the germline V gene. The CDR3 totals 14 residues. The CDR3 region has the DNA TGTGCCAGCAGTTTACCTGGGAGTGGCGGTGAGCAGTTCTTC. Amino acids: CASSLPGSGGEQFF.

This clonotype has at least ten counts. The CDR3 region has the DNA TGTGCCAGCTCCGGTGATTGGGGGACAGGGGAGTCTGGGGCCAACGTCCTGACTTTC. Translating gives CASSGDWGTGESGANVLTF. The V gene is TRBV6-1, the J gene TRBJ2-6; TRBD1 aligns across 10 bases. This CDR3 is 19 amino acids long. Germline V gene sequence: CDR1 MNHNS, CDR2 SASEGT. Losses at the gene ends were 8 bases for V and 1 base for J; bases not matched to a gene: 14.

The V and J genes are TRBV5-6 and TRBJ2-5; 13 nucleotides agree with TRBD2. V was pared by 4 bases and J by 3 bases, with 6 bases of the junction left unmatched. CDR1 is SGHDT, CDR2 YYEEEE, per germline. This CDR3 region has 16 residues. CDR3 residues: CASSLGTSGAEETQYF. CDR3 DNA sequence: TGTGCCAGCAGCCTCGGGACTAGCGGGGCGGAAGAGACCCAGTACTTC.

This clonotype came up a few times. V and J are TRBV7-2 and TRBJ2-3; maybe TRBD2 (6 bases). There are 16 residues in the CDR3. The ends were cut back, 2 bases at V and 2 bases at J, with 14 bases in the middle. Looked up from germline, CDR1 is SGHTA and CDR2 is FQGNSA. CDR3 region: CASSLLGGIYTDTQYF. CDR3 DNA: TGTGCCAGCAGCTTACTAGGAGGGATTTACACAGATACGCAGTATTTT.

This clonotype was found a few times. A much larger clonotype is one base distant, so this may be a read error. The chain uses TRBV7-2 and TRBJ2-3; 9 bases align to TRBD2. Germline CDR1 and CDR2: SGHTA and FQGNSA. There are 16 residues in the CDR3. In DNA form, the CDR3 reads TGTGCCAACAGCACGACTAGCGGAGCTGGGTTAGATACGCAGTATTTT. This gives the protein CANSTTSGAGLDTQYF.

The chain has TRBV12-3 or TRBV12-4 and TRBJ1-1; 8 bases match TRBD1. This CDR3 has 14 amino acids. J was trimmed by 0 bases and V by 6 bases; bases with no gene match: 3. The CDR3 DNA follows: TGTGCCAGCAGGGGACAGGTGATGAACACTGAAGCTTTCTTT. This sequence encodes CASRGQVMNTEAFF.